These T cell receptor beta chains were read from a single sample in a study of radiotherapy plus CTLA-4 blockade in lung cancer. Clones were read by immunoSEQ multiplex PCR, and TCRdb kept only the in-frame ones, dropping some. The sample lists some 60,000 clones, less than 85% occurring once. The material was peripheral blood, obtained from a patient treated with radiotherapy plus ipilimumab. The receptors shown here come from a human donor with non-small cell lung cancer who had a complete response to radiotherapy plus ipilimumab. CDR3s include the opening cysteine and the closing phenylalanine or tryptophan. D genes are given only for firm matches. Some rows mark clone size as missing; the rest say once, few, many or name a class of expanded clone.

clone_size d_call j_call v_call cdr3_aa cdr3_nt
- TRBD2 TRBJ2-1 TRBV6-1 CASSERSGGSYNEQFF TGTGCCAGCAGTGAACGGAGCGGGGGCTCCTACAATGAGCAGTTCTTC
- TRBD1 TRBJ1-5 TRBV6-5 CASSYSFRTGNQPQHF TGTGCCAGCAGTTACTCATTCCGGACAGGGAATCAGCCCCAGCATTTT
- - TRBJ2-7 TRBV6-8 CASSYSGRNGRGSYEQYF TGTGCCAGCAGTTACTCGGGACGAAATGGACGGGGGTCCTACGAGCAGTACTTC
few TRBD1 TRBJ1-5 TRBV7-9 CASSTQGGNQPQHF TGTGCCAGCAGCACACAGGGGGGTAATCAGCCCCAGCATTTT
- - TRBJ1-2 TRBV19 CASSNRERGYTF TGTGCCAGTAGTAACAGGGAACGTGGCTACACCTTC
- TRBD1 TRBJ2-7 TRBV9 CASSPRDRSYEQYF TGTGCCAGCAGCCCCCGGGACAGATCCTACGAGCAGTACTTC
- TRBD2 TRBJ2-7 TRBV25-1 CASSGTGTSWYEQYF TGTGCCAGCAGTGGCACCGGGACTAGCTGGTACGAGCAGTACTTC
once - TRBJ2-2 TRBV11-2 CACSPNRRNTGELFF TGTGCCTGCAGCCCAAACAGGAGAAACACCGGGGAGCTGTTTTTT
- - TRBJ2-3 TRBV9 CASSVANRDTQYF TGTGCCAGCAGCGTAGCAAACCGGGATACGCAGTATTTT
- TRBD2 TRBJ2-3 TRBV10-3 CAISGGLAGGLVGADTQYF TGTGCCATCAGTGGCGGACTAGCGGGAGGGCTAGTAGGTGCAGATACGCAGTATTTT
few - TRBJ1-5 TRBV6-6 CASNPSQGMANQPQHF TGTGCCAGCAACCCGAGTCAGGGGATGGCCAATCAGCCCCAGCATTTT
- TRBD2 TRBJ2-3 TRBV11-2 CASSSPRKRTRWRGDTQYF TGTGCCAGCAGCTCCCCACGCAAAAGGACTAGATGGCGGGGGGATACGCAGTATTTT
- - TRBJ2-2 TRBV7-2 CASSLGGSGAGELFF TGTGCCAGCAGCTTAGGAGGTTCCGGCGCCGGGGAGCTGTTTTTT
- TRBD1 TRBJ1-1 TRBV19 CATTQGTENTEAFF TGTGCCACCACCCAGGGGACAGAGAACACTGAAGCTTTCTTT
- TRBD1 TRBJ2-2 TRBV9 CASSARQGSNTGELFF TGTGCCAGCAGCGCACGACAGGGGTCAAACACCGGGGAGCTGTTTTTT
once TRBD2 TRBJ2-1 TRBV10-2 CASSEAGGPHEQFF TGCGCCAGCAGTGAGGCGGGAGGGCCGCATGAGCAGTTCTTC
- - TRBJ1-3 TRBV10-3 CASGGVSGNTIYF TGTGCGTCCGGGGGGGTCTCCGGAAACACCATATATTTT
- - TRBJ2-2 TRBV5-1 CASSRGGGNTGELFF TGCGCCAGCAGCCGAGGGGGGGGCAACACCGGGGAGCTGTTTTTT
- - TRBJ2-3 TRBV15 CATSRDALLGGGFTDTQYF TGTGCCACCAGCAGAGATGCCCTCCTAGGGGGGGGGTTTACAGATACGCAGTATTTT
- TRBD1 TRBJ2-7 TRBV5-8 CASSLWTGVKLGEQYF TGTGCCAGCAGCTTGTGGACAGGGGTAAAACTGGGCGAGCAGTACTTC
- TRBD2 TRBJ2-3 TRBV4-1 CASSQDLTSRTQYF TGCGCCAGCAGCCAAGACCTGACTAGCCGGACGCAGTATTTT
- TRBD1 TRBJ2-1 TRBV6-5 CASSYEPGQGTRRFF TGTGCCAGCAGTTACGAACCGGGACAGGGGACGCGCCGGTTCTTC
- - TRBJ2-2 TRBV19 CASSNPGENTGELFF TGTGCCAGTAGTAATCCCGGGGAGAACACCGGGGAGCTGTTTTTT
- TRBD2 TRBJ2-3 TRBV2 CASSDKGTRLDTQYF TGTGCCAGCAGTGATAAGGGGACTAGGTTGGATACGCAGTATTTT
- TRBD2 TRBJ2-1 TRBV7-9 CASSLAEGLAGDDEQFF TGTGCCAGCAGCTTGGCCGAGGGTCTAGCGGGAGATGATGAGCAGTTCTTC
- - TRBJ1-1 TRBV7-6 CASSPRGDTEAFF TGTGCCAGCAGCCCTCGGGGTGACACTGAAGCTTTCTTT
- TRBD1 TRBJ2-1 TRBV27 CASRGQGINEQFF TGTGCCAGCAGGGGACAGGGAATCAATGAGCAGTTCTTC
- - TRBJ1-2 TRBV7-8 CASSILASANYGYTF TGTGCCAGCAGCATCCTGGCCTCAGCTAACTATGGCTACACCTTC
- - TRBJ1-1 TRBV4-3 CASSQDGGFGAFF TGCGCCAGCAGCCAAGATGGAGGTTTTGGGGCTTTCTTT
- TRBD1 TRBJ1-2 TRBV6-1 CASRGLSGQGYGYTF TGTGCCAGCAGGGGCCTCTCGGGACAGGGCTATGGCTACACCTTC
- - TRBJ2-2 TRBV27 CASSLVGGANTGELFF TGTGCCAGCAGTTTAGTGGGAGGTGCGAACACCGGGGAGCTGTTTTTT
- TRBD1 TRBJ2-7 TRBV27 CASSPRTGSYEQYF TGTGCCAGCAGTCCGAGGACAGGGTCCTACGAGCAGTACTTC
few - TRBJ1-2 TRBV6-4 CASSDSGVNAGGYTF TGTGCCAGCAGTGACTCTGGAGTCAATGCTGGTGGCTACACCTTC
- TRBD2 TRBJ2-3 TRBV19 CASSMGRATDTQYF TGTGCCAGTAGTATGGGGAGGGCCACAGATACGCAGTATTTT
- - TRBJ2-1 TRBV12-5 CASGLPRRSLFF TGTGCTAGTGGTTTGCCCCGTCGGAGCTTGTTCTTC
- - TRBJ1-4 TRBV5-1 CASSFSGGDEKLFF TGCGCCAGCAGCTTCTCCGGGGGGGACGAAAAACTGTTTTTT
- TRBD2 TRBJ2-1 TRBV14 CASSQGGLAGVRNEQFF TGTGCCAGCAGCCAAGGTGGGCTAGCGGGAGTACGCAATGAGCAGTTCTTC
- - TRBJ2-5 TRBV13 CASSLPLEKAQETQYF TGTGCCAGCAGCTTACCGCTTGAGAAAGCCCAAGAGACCCAGTACTTC
- TRBD1 TRBJ2-4 TRBV5-6 CASSLGTGVFIQYF TGTGCCAGCAGCTTGGGGACAGGGGTGTTTATTCAGTACTTC
few TRBD1 TRBJ1-5 TRBV7-2 CASSDRERRQPQHF TGTGCCAGCAGCGACAGGGAGCGTCGTCAGCCCCAGCATTTT
- - TRBJ2-2 TRBV18 CASSPLDSNTGELFF TGTGCCAGCTCACCACTCGACAGTAACACCGGGGAGCTGTTTTTT
once TRBD1 TRBJ2-1 TRBV6-5 CASSYSDRGNEQFF TGTGCCAGCAGTTACTCTGACAGGGGGAATGAGCAGTTCTTC
- - TRBJ2-5 TRBV10-3 CAVSEQEETQYF TGTGCCGTCAGTGAACAGGAAGAGACCCAGTACTTC
- - TRBJ2-3 TRBV18 CASSLRERADTQYF TGTGCCAGCTCACTGAGGGAGAGAGCAGATACGCAGTATTTT
- TRBD2 TRBJ2-3 TRBV19 CASSMREDTQYF TGTGCCAGTAGTATGCGGGAGGATACGCAGTATTTT
- TRBD1 TRBJ1-5 TRBV30 CAWNRDRGVSQPQHF TGTGCCTGGAATCGGGACAGGGGGGTAAGTCAGCCCCAGCATTTT
- - TRBJ2-5 TRBV25-1 CASSEGGRETQYF TGTGCCAGCAGTGAGGGGGGGCGAGAGACCCAGTACTTC
- - TRBJ2-4 TRBV18 CASSPGGTEGKNIQYF TGTGCCAGCTCACCAGGGGGGACAGAGGGAAAAAACATTCAGTACTTC
- TRBD2 TRBJ2-1 TRBV6-5 CASRSGLAVYNEQFF TGTGCCAGCAGATCCGGACTAGCGGTCTACAATGAGCAGTTCTTC
- - TRBJ2-2 TRBV5-1 CASSFVARSNTGELFF TGCGCCAGCAGCTTCGTGGCCAGATCGAACACCGGGGAGCTGTTTTTT
- - TRBJ2-3 TRBV5-1 CASSFSSFDTDTQYF TGCGCCAGCAGCTTTAGTAGTTTCGACACAGATACGCAGTATTTT
- - TRBJ1-5 TRBV19 CASSSRRGAGNQPQHF TGTGCCAGTAGTTCACGGCGGGGTGCGGGCAATCAGCCCCAGCATTTT
- - TRBJ1-1 TRBV6-5 CASNRDNQNTEAFF TGTGCCAGCAACAGGGACAACCAGAACACTGAAGCTTTCTTT